This T cell receptor beta chain was documented in a study of T cells in Graves' hyperthyroidism and ophthalmopathy. On this clonotype itself: Its antigen is still unknown.

Study outcomes and limitations: Researchers found most expanded thyroid clonotypes above 0.001 in blood as well.

The CDR3 has 15 residues. Germline CDR1 DFQATT, CDR2 SNEGSKA (reference sequence). V was pared by 6 bases and J by 4 bases, with 9 bases of the junction left unmatched. Amplification of TCR beta CDR3 regions was performed using RNA transcripts as template. Carried out on the TCR CDR3, a first-round RT-PCR used the HTBI primer set. In TCRdb, the multiplex PCR reads were re-called with MiXCR into one record per CDR3 protein. The data hold about 290,000 distinct CDR3 sequences, with about an eighth observed a single time. The gene calls are TRBV20-1 and TRBJ2-6; 7 nucleotides agree with TRBD1. This clonotype originated in a woman younger than 45 with Graves' hyperthyroidism that later progressed to Graves' ophthalmopathy. The sequenced material came from blood. The CDR3 protein is CSAERGGAGANVLTF. The CDR3 bases are TGCAGTGCAGAACGAGGGGGCGCCGGGGCCAACGTCCTGACTTTC.